A single T cell receptor (beta chain) is shown here with its context. Its antigen is still unknown. The CDR3 covers 14 residues. The germline V and J ends were trimmed by 6 bases and 0 bases, with 11 bases remaining between them. Germline loops: CDR1 LNHDA, CDR2 SQIVND (reference sequence). Each CDR3 protein is one row after TCRdb ran MiXCR on the 5' RACE reads. Altogether hundreds of thousands of distinct CDR3 sequences are present, 9% to 15% being singletons, with the ten largest covering 1.5% to 2%. These data are taken from a study of identical twins. Findings and caveats of the study: Abundant beta clonotypes from cord blood had fewer insertions, unlike memory repertoires, which showed none. Twins' surplus sharing was weaker for beta out-of-frame sequences.

The data also belong to a second study, concerning yellow fever vaccine responses in identical twins.

The rearrangement links TRBV19 to TRBJ1-2; D unclear. This clonotype was sampled from a woman younger than 35 in good health. Sequenced sample: PBMCs. CDR3 DNA: TGTGCCAGTAGCCTAAATCTAGCTAACTATGGCTACACCTTC. It is translated as CASSLNLANYGYTF.